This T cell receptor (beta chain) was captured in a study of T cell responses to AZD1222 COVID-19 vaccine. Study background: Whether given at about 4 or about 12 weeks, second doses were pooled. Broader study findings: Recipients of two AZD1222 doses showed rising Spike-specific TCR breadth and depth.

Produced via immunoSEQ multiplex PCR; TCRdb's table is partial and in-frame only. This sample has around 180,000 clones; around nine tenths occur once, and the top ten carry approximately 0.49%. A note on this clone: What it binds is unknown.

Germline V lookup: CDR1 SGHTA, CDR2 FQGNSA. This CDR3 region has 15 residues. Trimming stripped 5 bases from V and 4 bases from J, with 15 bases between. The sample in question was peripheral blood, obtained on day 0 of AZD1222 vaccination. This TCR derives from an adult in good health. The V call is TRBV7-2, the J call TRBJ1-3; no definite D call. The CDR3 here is CASSPRVDFGNTIYF. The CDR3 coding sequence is TGTGCCAGCAGCCCCCGTGTCGACTTCGGAAACACCATATATTTT.